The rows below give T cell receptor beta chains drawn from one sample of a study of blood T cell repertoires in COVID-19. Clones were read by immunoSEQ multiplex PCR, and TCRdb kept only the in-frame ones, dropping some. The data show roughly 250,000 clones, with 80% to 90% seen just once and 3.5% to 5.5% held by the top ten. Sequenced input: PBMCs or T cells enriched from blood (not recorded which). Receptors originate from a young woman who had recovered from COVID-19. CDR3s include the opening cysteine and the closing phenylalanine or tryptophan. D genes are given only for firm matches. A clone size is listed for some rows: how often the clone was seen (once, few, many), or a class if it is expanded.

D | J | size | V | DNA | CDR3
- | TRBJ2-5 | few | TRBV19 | TGTGCCAGTAGTTTTCCGGGAGAGACCCAGTACTTC | CASSFPGETQYF
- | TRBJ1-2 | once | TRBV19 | TGTGCCAGTAGTGAGGGTCGCGGTGGCTACACCTTC | CASSEGRGGYTF
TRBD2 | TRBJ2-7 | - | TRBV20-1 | TGCAGTGCTAGTGGACTAGCGGACTCCTACGAGCAGTACTTC | CSASGLADSYEQYF
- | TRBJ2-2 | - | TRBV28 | TGTGCCAGCAGTTCCGGAGGGGGGGCCGGGGAGCTGTTTTTT | CASSSGGGAGELFF
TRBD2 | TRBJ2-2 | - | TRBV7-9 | TGTGCCAGCAGCTTCTCTAGCGGGAGGGCCGCCGGGGAGCTGTTTTTT | CASSFSSGRAAGELFF
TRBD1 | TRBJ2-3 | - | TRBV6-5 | TGTGCCAGCAGTACCGGACAGGGCGTCGATACGCAGTATTTT | CASSTGQGVDTQYF
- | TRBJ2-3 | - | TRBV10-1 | TGCGCCAGCAGTGACTGGACCGAAGGGGTCGGCACAGATACGCAGTATTTT | CASSDWTEGVGTDTQYF
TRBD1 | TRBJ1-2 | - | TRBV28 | TGTGCCAGCAGCCTAACGGGACAGGACTATGGCTACACCTTC | CASSLTGQDYGYTF
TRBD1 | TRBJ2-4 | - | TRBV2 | TGTGCCAGCAGTGCCGGACAGGGTGGGGCCAAAAACATTCAGTACTTC | CASSAGQGGAKNIQYF
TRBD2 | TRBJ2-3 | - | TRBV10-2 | TGCGCCAGCAGTAGACGACTAGCGGGAGGGCCTCTTAATACGCAGTATTTT | CASSRRLAGGPLNTQYF
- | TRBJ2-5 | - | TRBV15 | TGTGCCACCAGCAGAGATCCCCAGGAGACCCAGTACTTC | CATSRDPQETQYF
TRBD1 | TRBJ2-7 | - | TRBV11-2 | TGTGCCAGCAGGGGTTTCTCGGGACAGGGCGCGTCCTACGAGCAGTACTTC | CASRGFSGQGASYEQYF
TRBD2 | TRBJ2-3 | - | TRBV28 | TGTGCCAGCAGTTTACCTCCCCCGGGGGGTCCTAGCACAGATACGCAGTATTTT | CASSLPPPGGPSTDTQYF
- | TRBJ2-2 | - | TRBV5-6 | TGTGCCAGCAGCCTTCGGACACGATGGGGGGAGCTGTTTTTT | CASSLRTRWGELFF
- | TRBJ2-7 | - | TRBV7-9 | TGTGCCAGCAGCTCTAGGCCGGAACCAACGCACGAGCAGTACTTC | CASSSRPEPTHEQYF
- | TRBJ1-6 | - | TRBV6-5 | TGTGCCAGCAGTTTCCCGGGCTCCTATAATTCACCCCTCCACTTT | CASSFPGSYNSPLHF
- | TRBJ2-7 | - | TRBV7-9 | TGTGCCAGCAGCTTTGGGAGGGGGGACGAGCAGTACTTC | CASSFGRGDEQYF
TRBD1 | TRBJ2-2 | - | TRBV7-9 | TGTGCCAGCAGCAAGGACAGGGGGCTTCCCGGGGAGCTGTTTTTT | CASSKDRGLPGELFF
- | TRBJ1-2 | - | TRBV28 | TGTGCCAGCAGGATCAGTCACTCTAGGGGCGATGGCTACACCTTC | CASRISHSRGDGYTF
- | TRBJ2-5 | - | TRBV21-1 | TGTGCCAGCAGCAAACAGGATTCGGAGACCCAGTACTTC | CASSKQDSETQYF
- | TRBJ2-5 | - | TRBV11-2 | TGTGCCAGCAGCTTACTAGAGACCCAGTACTTC | CASSLLETQYF
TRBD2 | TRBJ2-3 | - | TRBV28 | TGTGCCAGCAGTCCCCTAGCGGGAGAGGGAGAGGATAGTGGCACAGATACGCAGTATTTT | CASSPLAGEGEDSGTDTQYF
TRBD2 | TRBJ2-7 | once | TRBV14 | TGTGCCAGCAGCCTCCCGGGGGAGGGAGGTACCCTCTACGAGCAGTACTTC | CASSLPGEGGTLYEQYF
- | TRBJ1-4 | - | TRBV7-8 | TGTGCCAGCAGCTTAGTAACAGGGAGTGAAAAACTGTTTTTT | CASSLVTGSEKLFF
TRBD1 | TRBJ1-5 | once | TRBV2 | TGTGCCAGCACCCGAGACAGGGGAGAGCCCCAGCATTTT | CASTRDRGEPQHF
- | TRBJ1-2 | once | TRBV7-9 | TGTGCCAGCAGCTTCGACACGGACTTC | CASSFDTDF
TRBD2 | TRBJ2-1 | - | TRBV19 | TGTGCCAGTAGTATAAGACTAGCGGGAGCTGGAGATGAGCAGTTCTTC | CASSIRLAGAGDEQFF
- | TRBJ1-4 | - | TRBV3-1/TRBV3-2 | TGTGCCAGCAGCCAAGCGGAAAAACTGTTTTTT | CASSQAEKLFF
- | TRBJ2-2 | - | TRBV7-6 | TGTGCCAGCAGCCCTACAGAAAACACCGGGGAGCTGTTTTTT | CASSPTENTGELFF
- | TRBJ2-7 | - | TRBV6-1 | TGTGCCAGCAGTGAACTAACCAGGTTAAGCTCCTACGAGCAGTACTTC | CASSELTRLSSYEQYF
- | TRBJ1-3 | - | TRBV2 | TGTGCCAGCAGTTACGGGGAACTTTCTGGAAACACCATATATTTT | CASSYGELSGNTIYF
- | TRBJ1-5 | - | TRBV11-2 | TGTGCCAGCAGCTTAGGAGGAATCGATCAGCCCCAGCATTTT | CASSLGGIDQPQHF
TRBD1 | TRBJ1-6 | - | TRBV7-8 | TGTGCCAGCAGCCATCTAAACCCGACTGGACAGGGGAATTCACCCCTCCACTTT | CASSHLNPTGQGNSPLHF
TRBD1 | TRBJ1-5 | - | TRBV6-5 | TGTGCCAGCAGTACCTCGGGACAGAACAATCAGCCCCAGCATTTT | CASSTSGQNNQPQHF
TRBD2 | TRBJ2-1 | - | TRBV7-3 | TGTGCCAGCAGGACTAGCGGGAATAGCAATGAGCAGTTCTTC | CASRTSGNSNEQFF
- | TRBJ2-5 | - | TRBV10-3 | TGTGCCATCAGCGTAAACGGGGAGGAGACCCAGTACTTC | CAISVNGEETQYF
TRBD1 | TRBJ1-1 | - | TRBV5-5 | TGTGCCAGCAGGCCACAGGGGACGGATGAAGCTTTCTTT | CASRPQGTDEAFF
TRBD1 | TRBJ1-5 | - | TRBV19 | TGTGCCAGTAGTCCCCGACAGGGGGTTCGGACCCAGCATTTT | CASSPRQGVRTQHF
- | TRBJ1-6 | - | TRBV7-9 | TGTGCCAGCAGCTTTTTCAAGGGGGATTCACCCCTCCACTTT | CASSFFKGDSPLHF
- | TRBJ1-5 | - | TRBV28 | TGTGCCAGCAGTTATATGGACAGACGCAATCAGCCCCAGCATTTT | CASSYMDRRNQPQHF